This T cell receptor beta chain derives from a study of beta chain bispecific antibodies for T cell cancers (dated by TCRdb to the early 2020s). For the wider study: Healthy donor T cells were cocultured with T cell leukemia lines and bispecific antibodies, and TRBV sequencing of the surviving cells was then used to measure how much each TRBV family was depleted. Surface TRBV12 (TRBV12-3) was expressed by Jurkat cells, and surface TRBV5-5 was expressed by HPB-ALL cells.

The study at large found these results: Relative to anti-CD19, exposure to anti-TRBV12 lowered the TRBV12-3 share of total TRBV signal by just over 97%, while TRBV12-4 dropped by roughly 33%, a change that was not significant. Cross-reactivity of the anti-TRBV5-5 antibody with TRBV5-6 was attributed to high sequence similarity between the two genes. Except for the targeted genes and closely related genes, all other TRBV family members appeared to be unaffected by the TRBV-directed bispecific antibodies. Leukemia cell line cells were mixed with normal T cells in each sequenced sample, and most of the targeted TRBV signal was derived from the leukemia cells rather than from the normal T cells.

Interpreted using the paper, the treatment or condition label stands for: alpha-V12: anti-TRBV12 scFv linked to anti-CD3 scFv. T cells were expanded from blood mononuclear cells with anti-CD3 antibody OKT3 or CD3/CD28 Dynabeads for 3 to 4 days. The anti-TRBV12 bispecific sample came from a coculture of Jurkat leukemia cells with normal T cells, compared against an anti-CD19 bispecific control coculture. Expanded T cells were maintained in RPMI 1640 supplemented with around 10% fetal bovine serum, recombinant human IL-2 (roughly 93 IU/ml) and IL-7 (about 5.1 ng/ml). For cocultures, about 50,000 normal T cells were combined with about 50,000 target cells and bispecific antibody in about 110 ul and incubated for 15 to 20 hours at 37 degrees C. Each bispecific antibody was composed of two single-chain variable fragments, which were expressed in a single-chain diabody format with a His tag. Healthy human donors supplied the effector T cells, with peripheral blood mononuclear cells isolated from leukapheresis samples using Ficoll density gradient centrifugation.

The germline V gene sets CDR1 to SGHAT and CDR2 to FQNNGV. The CDR3 numbers 14 residues from cysteine through phenylalanine. Only CDR3 DNA remains: 42 bases, in frame from the first base. From V the trimming removes 3 bases and from J it removes 5 bases, while the gene matches leave 2 bases of the junction unaccounted for. The libraries included unique molecular identifier barcodes, and the barcodes were used to quantify clonotypes. Qiagen AllPrep DNA/RNA Micro kits were used to isolate total RNA, and an Agilent TapeStation was used to check RNA quality. TCR beta libraries were built by 5' RACE: cDNA synthesis followed by two PCR steps using TCR beta constant-region gene-specific primers. An Illumina MiSeq platform was used to sequence the TCR beta libraries. Per the authors' processing: MIGEC, MiXCR and VDJtools were used to process the reads. Clonotype frequency was computed as the clonotype's share of unique molecular identifiers among all unique molecular identifiers in the sample. Nonfunctional TRBV genes listed as pseudogenes or open reading frames in IMGT, such as TRBV1, TRBV12-1 and TRBV21, were excluded. Through fastp at Q25 and MiXCR, TCRdb rebuilt clones from the public reads, retaining in-frame beta chains. Each CDR3 protein gets just one entry, which takes the most common genes and DNA from the rows behind it. The V and J calls here are based on TCRdb, not the publication. This sample lists roughly 19,000 distinct CDR3 sequences; just over 2% were detected once. The ten largest make up around 5.2% of the sample.

This clonotype was detected ten times or more. Its antigen is currently not known. No base-level quality is on record; no much larger clone is a single base apart. Recombination connected TRBV11-2 to TRBJ2-1; 9 nucleotides in the junction match TRBD2. This sequence originates from a human donor in good health. Some clones in this sample may be carry-over from other donors' samples. This sample comprised healthy donor T cells cultured with leukemia cells, obtained from a culture containing a bispecific antibody targeting TCR Vbeta12. The nucleotide sequence reads as follows: TGTGCCAGCAGCTTTAGCGGGGGAAACAATGAGCAGTTCTTC. This yields the protein CASSFSGGNNEQFF.